This paragraph reports one TCR beta chain. TCRdb's table, derived via immunoSEQ multiplex PCR, lists solely in-frame clones and lacks some. The table has 150,000 or so clones, roughly 84% seen once. The data stem from a study of blood T cell repertoires in COVID-19. Adults between about 18 and 89 years of age took part from 24 US areas. This CDR3 region has 12 residues. V was cut by 7 bases and J by 5 bases, with 11 bases left in between. Germline assignment: CDR1 WNHNN and CDR2 SYGVQD (reference sequence). Sequences were obtained from PBMCs or T cells enriched from blood (not recorded which). The TCR originated in a woman in her fifties or sixties who had recovered from COVID-19. The rearrangement links TRBV10-1 to TRBJ1-1; D gene unclear. The CDR3 DNA follows: TGCGCCAGCAAAGGGTCGGGGACTGAAGCTTTCTTT. This codes for CASKGSGTEAFF.